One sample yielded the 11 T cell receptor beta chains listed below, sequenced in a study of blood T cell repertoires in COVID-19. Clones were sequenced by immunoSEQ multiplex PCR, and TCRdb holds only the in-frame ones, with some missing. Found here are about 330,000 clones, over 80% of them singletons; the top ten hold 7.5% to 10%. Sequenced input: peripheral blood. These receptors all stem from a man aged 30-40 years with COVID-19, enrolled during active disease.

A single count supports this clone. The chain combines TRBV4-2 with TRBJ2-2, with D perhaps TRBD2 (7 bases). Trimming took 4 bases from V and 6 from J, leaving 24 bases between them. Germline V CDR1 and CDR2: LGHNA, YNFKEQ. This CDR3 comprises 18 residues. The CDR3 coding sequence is TGTGCCAGCAGCCGACACAATAAGGGGGAGGGCCGGGCCGGGGAGCTGTTTTTT. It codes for CASSRHNKGEGRAGELFF.

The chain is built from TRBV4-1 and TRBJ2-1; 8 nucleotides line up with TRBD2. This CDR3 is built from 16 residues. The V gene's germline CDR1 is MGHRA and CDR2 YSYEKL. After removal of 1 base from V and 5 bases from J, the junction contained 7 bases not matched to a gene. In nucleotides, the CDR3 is TGCGCCAGCAGCCAAGTAACCCTAGCGGGTGACAATGAGCAGTTCTTC. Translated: CASSQVTLAGDNEQFF.

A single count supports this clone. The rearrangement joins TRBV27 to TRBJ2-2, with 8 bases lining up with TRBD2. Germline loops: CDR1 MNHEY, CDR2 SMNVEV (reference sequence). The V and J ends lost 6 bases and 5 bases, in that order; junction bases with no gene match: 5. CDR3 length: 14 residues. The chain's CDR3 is CASSRAGVTGELFF. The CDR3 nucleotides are TGTGCCAGCAGCCGAGCGGGGGTTACCGGGGAGCTGTTTTTT.

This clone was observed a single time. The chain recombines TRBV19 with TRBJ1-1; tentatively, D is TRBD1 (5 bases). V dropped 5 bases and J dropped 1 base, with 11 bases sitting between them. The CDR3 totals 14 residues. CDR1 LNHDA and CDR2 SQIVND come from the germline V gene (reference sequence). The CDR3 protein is CASSLGPANTEAFF. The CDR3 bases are TGTGCCAGTAGTCTGGGGCCAGCGAACACTGAAGCTTTCTTT.

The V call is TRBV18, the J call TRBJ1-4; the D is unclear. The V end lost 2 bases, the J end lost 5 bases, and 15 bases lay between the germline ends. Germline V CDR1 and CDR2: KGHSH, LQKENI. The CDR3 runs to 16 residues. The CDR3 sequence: CASSPRQVSSNEKLFF. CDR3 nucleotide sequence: TGTGCCAGCTCACCAAGGCAGGTGTCTTCGAATGAAAAACTGTTTTTT.

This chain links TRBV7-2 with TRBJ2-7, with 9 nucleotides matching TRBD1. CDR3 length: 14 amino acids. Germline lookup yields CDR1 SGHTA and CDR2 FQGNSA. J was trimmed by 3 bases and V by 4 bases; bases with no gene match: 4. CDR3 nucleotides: TGTGCCAGCAGCTCGACAGGGGGGGGCTACGAGCAGTACTTC. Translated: CASSSTGGGYEQYF.

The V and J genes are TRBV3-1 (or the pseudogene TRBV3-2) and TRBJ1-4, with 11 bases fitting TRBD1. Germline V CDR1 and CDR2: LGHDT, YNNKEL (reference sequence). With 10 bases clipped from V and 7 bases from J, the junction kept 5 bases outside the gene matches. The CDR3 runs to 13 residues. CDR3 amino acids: CAKGQGVIEKLFF. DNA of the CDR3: TGTGCCAAGGGACAGGGGGTTATTGAAAAACTGTTTTTT.

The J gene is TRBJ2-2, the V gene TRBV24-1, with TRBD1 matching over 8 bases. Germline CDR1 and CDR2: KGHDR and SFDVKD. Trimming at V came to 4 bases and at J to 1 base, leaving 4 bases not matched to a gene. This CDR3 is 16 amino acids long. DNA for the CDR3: TGTGCCACCAGTGACCATGGACAGGGGAACACCGGGGAGCTGTTTTTT. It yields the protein CATSDHGQGNTGELFF.

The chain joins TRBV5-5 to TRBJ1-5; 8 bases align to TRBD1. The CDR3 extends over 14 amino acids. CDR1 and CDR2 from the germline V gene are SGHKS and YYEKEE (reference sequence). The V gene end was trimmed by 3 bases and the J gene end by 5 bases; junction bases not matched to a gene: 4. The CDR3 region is CASSSGTGYQPQHF. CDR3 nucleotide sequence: TGTGCCAGCAGCTCCGGGACAGGATATCAGCCCCAGCATTTT.

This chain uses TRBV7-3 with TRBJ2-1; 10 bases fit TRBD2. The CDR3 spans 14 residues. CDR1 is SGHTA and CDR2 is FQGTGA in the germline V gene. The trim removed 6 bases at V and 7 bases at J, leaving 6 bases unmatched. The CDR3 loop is CASRVAGGSNEQFF. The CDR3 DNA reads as TGTGCCAGCAGGGTAGCGGGAGGATCAAATGAGCAGTTCTTC.

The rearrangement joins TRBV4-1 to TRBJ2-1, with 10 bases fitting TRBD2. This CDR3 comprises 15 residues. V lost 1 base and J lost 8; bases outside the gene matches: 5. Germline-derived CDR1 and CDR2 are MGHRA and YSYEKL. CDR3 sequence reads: CASSQGSGGAYEQFF. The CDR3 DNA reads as TGCGCCAGCAGCCAAGGGAGCGGGGGGGCCTATGAGCAGTTCTTC.